This T cell receptor (beta chain) was found in a study of T cell responses to AZD1222 COVID-19 vaccine. Study findings and constraints: Samples come after the peak T cell response, not at day 14.

This table comes from immunoSEQ multiplex PCR, and its TCRdb copy is limited to in-frame clones, with some not included. The sample holds approximately 140,000 clones; 90% to 95% are singletons and the top ten take approximately 3.7%. This clone came up once. What it recognizes is unknown. The CDR3 is made up of 19 amino acids. The genes are TRBV21-1 and TRBJ1-3. TRBV21-1 represents a pseudogene. The sequenced sample was peripheral blood, obtained 28 days after the second AZD1222 dose. This sequence originates from an adult who received the AZD1222 COVID-19 vaccine. The CDR3 DNA sequence: TGTGCCAGCAGCAAAGGTCCGGGGAATCCCCCCCTCTCTGGAAACACCATATATTTT. Protein product: CASSKGPGNPPLSGNTIYF.